This TCR beta chain is drawn from a study of cytomegalovirus exposure and HLA in healthy donors. Findings and limits, study-wide: Subsequent analysis found a tendency for first-cohort TCR clusters to co-occur within the 120 or so validation repertoires. Both high specificity and high sensitivity reportedly marked the classifier's diagnosis of cytomegalovirus status. Investigators reported 164 TCR beta chains as tied to cytomegalovirus. The majority of TCR sequences were rare, yet some public TCRs appeared in many donors.

On this clone: Its antigen is currently unknown.

Clones were sequenced by immunoSEQ multiplex PCR, and TCRdb holds only the in-frame ones, with some missing. This sample yields roughly 130,000 clones, of which about nine tenths are seen a single time; 1.2% to 1.5% belongs to the top ten. The CDR3 contains 19 residues. Germline V gene data show CDR1 as SGHAT and CDR2 as FQNNGV. Trimming took off 0 bases at V and 3 bases at J, with 24 bases between the two ends. The sequencing sample was made of PBMCs. The J gene is TRBJ2-7, the V gene TRBV11-2; D possibly corresponds to TRBD1 (6 bases). The source is a man between 25 and 39 years old in good health and CMV-seronegative. CDR3 residues: CASSLDSPWLAGANYEQYF. CDR3 sequence (DNA): TGTGCCAGCAGCTTAGACTCACCTTGGCTGGCAGGGGCCAACTACGAGCAGTACTTC.